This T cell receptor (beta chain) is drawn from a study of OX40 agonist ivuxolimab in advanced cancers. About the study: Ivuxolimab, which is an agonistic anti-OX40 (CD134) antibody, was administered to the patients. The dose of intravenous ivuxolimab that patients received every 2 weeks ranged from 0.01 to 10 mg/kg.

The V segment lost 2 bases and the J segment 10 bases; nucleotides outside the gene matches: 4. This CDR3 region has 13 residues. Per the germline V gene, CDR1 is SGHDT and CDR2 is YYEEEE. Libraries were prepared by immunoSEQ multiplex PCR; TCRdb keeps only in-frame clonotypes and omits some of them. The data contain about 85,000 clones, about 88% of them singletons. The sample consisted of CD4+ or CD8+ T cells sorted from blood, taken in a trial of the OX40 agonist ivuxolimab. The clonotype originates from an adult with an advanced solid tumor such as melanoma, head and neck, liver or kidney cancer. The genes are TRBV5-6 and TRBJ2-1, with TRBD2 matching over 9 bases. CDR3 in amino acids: CASSFPSGIEQFF. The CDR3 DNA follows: TGTGCCAGCAGCTTCCCTAGCGGGATAGAGCAGTTCTTC.